This TCR beta chain was sequenced during a study of T-cell memory formation after mild COVID-19 (dated by TCRdb to about 2021). About the full investigation: TCR sequence clusters from the two donors were found to be largely donor specific. T-cell clones expanding and contracting after mild COVID-19 in two donors were tracked by longitudinal TCRalpha and TCRbeta repertoire sequencing. Two young, previously healthy adult volunteers, one female and one male, were included in the cohort.

TCRdb names Illumina NovaSeq 6000 as the instrument used. Using 5'RACE with constant-segment primers, TCRalpha and TCRbeta cDNA libraries were constructed, with sample barcodes and unique molecular identifiers added in the process. Trizol reagent was used to extract RNA from every sample. Library amplification was performed in two PCR steps, and a second sample barcode and Illumina TruSeq adapters were introduced in the second step. Sequencing of the libraries was done on an Illumina NovaSeq, producing 2 x 150 bp paired-end reads. In the authors' own workflow: With migec v1.2.7, reads were demultiplexed and then collapsed into UMI-guided consensus sequences. Using mixcr v2.1.11, UMI consensuses were aligned to TRA and TRB V and J templates and then assembled into clonotypes. A clonotype was counted as expanded or contracted only if both edgeR and NoisET called the change significant, with noise models trained on biological replicates. For edgeR calls, the cutoffs were a false discovery rate-adjusted p below 0.01 and a log2 fold-change threshold of 1. As an exploratory analysis of dynamics, max-normalized trajectories of the 1000 most abundant clonotypes were examined by PCA with hierarchical clustering. Separately sequenced CD4+ and CD8+ repertoires were used to assign the CD4 or CD8 phenotype of responding clones. TCRdb itself trimmed the public reads at Q25 with fastp, ran MiXCR and retained productive beta chains. Each entry is one CDR3 protein sequence, shown with its most common DNA and genes. The V and J calls were not made by the authors but by TCRdb's processing. This sample lists around 300,000 distinct CDR3 sequences; roughly 13% were detected once. About 20% of the sample goes to the ten largest clones.

General findings and caveats noted by the study authors: Contracting CD4+ clones turned up mainly in the CM and EM memory subsets, whereas EMRA was where CD8+ clones were enriched. The detection of some responding clones in pre-infection memory suggests that pre-existing cross-reactive memory T cells joined the SARS-CoV-2 response. Balanced CD4/CD8 phenotypes were observed for clones contracting from day 15 to 85, whereas a bias towards CD4+ was observed for a second wave of clones expanding from day 15 to 37. The study included only a couple of mild cases, and larger cohorts that include severe cases with pre-infection samples were judged to be necessary. SARS-CoV-2 specificity of the second-wave clones peaking on day 37 was not confirmed.

Ficoll-Paque density gradient centrifugation was the method used to isolate PBMCs. Comments on this clonotype: Its cognate antigen has yet to be identified. It has no much larger one-base neighbor in the sample; base qualities were not kept.

This TCR was recovered from a man aged 18 to 29 who had mild COVID-19 (a few samples of this study predate the infection). The sample titles of this study are shuffled in the database, so cell type and time point are left out; the donor was told from shared clones. Sequenced input: PBMCs or a T cell subset sorted from them (not recorded which).

The bases are TGTGCCAGCAGCTCGACAGACGGTGGCTACACCTTC. Translated, this is CASSSTDGGYTF. The chain joins TRBV6-5 to TRBJ1-2; tentative D gene TRBD1, with 5 bases matching. Trimming at the junction amounts to 6 bases on V and 7 bases on J, and the germline ends lie 12 bases apart. The germline V gene supplies CDR1 MNHEY and CDR2 SVGAGI. Spanning cysteine to phenylalanine, the CDR3 consists of 12 amino acids. Just CDR3 DNA is preserved here, 36 bases in frame from base 1.